Listed below are T cell receptor beta chains from one sample, sequenced in a study of blood T cells in healthy people across ages. TCRdb called the 5' RACE reads again in MiXCR, with one record for every CDR3 protein. The sample lists about 780,000 distinct CDR3 sequences, roughly 25% seen once, with around 3% in the top ten. The same specimen was also included in a second study, on T cells of mothers and their children.

Sequences were obtained from blood. These receptors were collected from a boy aged 5-17 years in good health. Both conserved end residues are part of each CDR3. The D gene is left open where the match is weak. Clone size is not always given. Where it is, it says once, few, many or a class for expanded clones.

-	TRBJ2-3	14	-	TRBV9	TGTGCCAGCAGCGTAGATACAGAGCCAGATACGCAGTATTTT	CASSVDTEPDTQYF
few	TRBJ1-5	15	-	TRBV15	TGTGCCACCAGCAGAGACGGGCAGGGGAATCAGCCCCAGCATTTT	CATSRDGQGNQPQHF
few	TRBJ2-7	14	TRBD2	TRBV9	TGTGCCAGCAGCGCGGGAGGGCACCTCCAAGAGCAGTACTTC	CASSAGGHLQEQYF
-	TRBJ1-1	12	-	TRBV29-1	TGCAGCGTTGGTTCCGTGAACACTGAAGCTTTCTTT	CSVGSVNTEAFF
-	TRBJ2-6	17	-	TRBV7-2	TGTGCCAGCAGCTTAGCGACTTCCGGTTCTGGGGCCAACGTCCTGACTTTC	CASSLATSGSGANVLTF
few	TRBJ2-7	15	-	TRBV12-3/TRBV12-4	TGTGCCAGCAGTTTAATCGGGGCCCGAGGGAACGAGCAGTACTTC	CASSLIGARGNEQYF
-	TRBJ2-5	15	-	TRBV2	TGTGCCAGCAGTGAGAGGGACGGCCGGTGGGAGACCCAGTACTTC	CASSERDGRWETQYF
few	TRBJ1-2	16	-	TRBV4-1	TGCGCCAGCAGCCAAGAATCCAGGGGTTATGCTCGCGGCTACACCTTC	CASSQESRGYARGYTF
few	TRBJ2-5	14	-	TRBV29-1	TGCAGCGTTGAAGGGAGGCTAGCTAAAGAGACCCAGTACTTC	CSVEGRLAKETQYF
-	TRBJ2-4	14	-	TRBV5-1	TGCGCCAGCAGCTTGGATCAGCGAGGCGACATTCAGTACTTC	CASSLDQRGDIQYF
-	TRBJ2-5	12	-	TRBV10-3	TGTGCCATCAGTGAAGGGGCGGAGACCCAGTACTTC	CAISEGAETQYF
-	TRBJ1-5	16	-	TRBV2	TGTGCCAGCAGCTCCTCATCCGTGCGGGTGAATCAGCCCCAGCATTTT	CASSSSSVRVNQPQHF
-	TRBJ2-3	14	-	TRBV2	TGTGCCAGCAGCAAAAAGGTCAGGTCAGATACGCAGTATTTT	CASSKKVRSDTQYF
-	TRBJ1-6	15	TRBD1	TRBV6-4	TGTGCCAGCAGACCGGGACAGGGAGATGGTTCACCCCTCCACTTT	CASRPGQGDGSPLHF
-	TRBJ1-2	13	TRBD1	TRBV29-1	TGCAGCGTTGAAAGGCAGGGGGCGGGTGGCTACACCTTC	CSVERQGAGGYTF
few	TRBJ1-1	15	TRBD1	TRBV29-1	TGCAGCGTTGAAGACCAGACAGGGCTGGTCACTGAAGCTTTCTTT	CSVEDQTGLVTEAFF
few	TRBJ2-1	14	TRBD2	TRBV6-1	TGTGCCAGCGGCGCGGGGGGGACGTTGAATGAGCAGTTCTTC	CASGAGGTLNEQFF
-	TRBJ2-1	18	TRBD2	TRBV7-2	TGTGCCAGCAGCCTGGGACTAGCGGGGGGAAGGGGCATAAATGAGCAGTTCTTC	CASSLGLAGGRGINEQFF
once	TRBJ2-7	13	-	TRBV7-2	TGTGCCAGCAGCTTATTGCACGGCTACGAGCAGTACTTC	CASSLLHGYEQYF
-	TRBJ2-1	14	-	TRBV9	TGTGCCAGCAGCGTAGTGCTAGGCATAGGAGAGCAGTTCTTC	CASSVVLGIGEQFF
few	TRBJ2-1	15	-	TRBV5-1	TGCGCCAGCAGCTTGGCTCCCGGGGCTTACAATGAGCAGTTCTTC	CASSLAPGAYNEQFF
-	TRBJ2-7	16	-	TRBV7-9	TGTGCCAGCAGCTTAAATCTAGCTTCGAGCTCCTACGAGCAGTACTTC	CASSLNLASSSYEQYF
-	TRBJ2-5	14	TRBD2	TRBV7-3	TGTGCCAGCAGCTTAGTGGCGGGGGACGAGACCCAGTACTTC	CASSLVAGDETQYF
-	TRBJ1-1	14	-	TRBV29-1	TGCAGCGGAATACAGGGATTTGGGGACACTGAAGCTTTCTTT	CSGIQGFGDTEAFF
-	TRBJ2-7	13	-	TRBV10-3	TGTGCCATCGGGGCGGTTGGAGTCTACGAGCAGTACTTC	CAIGAVGVYEQYF
-	TRBJ1-3	21	-	TRBV15	TGTGCCACCAGCAGAGACATCAGGGCCATCACCCGGCCCATCTCTGGAAACACCGTATATTTT	CATSRDIRAITRPISGNTVYF
-	TRBJ1-2	14	-	TRBV9	TGTGCCAGCAGCGTGGAGCACTCTAACTATGGCTACACCTTC	CASSVEHSNYGYTF
few	TRBJ1-5	14	-	TRBV12-3/TRBV12-4	TGTGCCAGCAGGTACACCCGTAGCAATCAGCCCCAGCATTTT	CASRYTRSNQPQHF
few	TRBJ1-1	13	-	TRBV5-1	TGCGCCAGCAGCTCAGGTCCGGGCACTGAAGCTTTCTTT	CASSSGPGTEAFF
few	TRBJ1-4	17	-	TRBV5-1	TGCGCCAGCAGCTTGGGGCAGCCCTATGGAACTAATGAAAAACTGTTTTTT	CASSLGQPYGTNEKLFF
few	TRBJ2-5	15	TRBD1	TRBV12-3/TRBV12-4	TGTGCCAGCAGTCCCCGACGGGACAGGGGGGAGACCCAGTACTTC	CASSPRRDRGETQYF
-	TRBJ2-6	16	-	TRBV27	TGTGCCAGCAGCACCCACGACACCCTCTGGGCCAACGTCCTGACTTTC	CASSTHDTLWANVLTF
-	TRBJ2-7	13	-	TRBV24-1	TGTGCCACCAGTGTACAGGGTGGCCACGAGCAGTACTTC	CATSVQGGHEQYF
-	TRBJ2-1	16	TRBD2	TRBV11-1	TGTGCCAGCAGCTTAGCGGTAGGACTAGCGGGGAATGAGCAGTTCTTC	CASSLAVGLAGNEQFF
-	TRBJ2-3	15	-	TRBV5-1	TGCGCCAGCAGCTTGGGAACAATTGGTGGTGATACGCAGTATTTT	CASSLGTIGGDTQYF
few	TRBJ2-3	15	-	TRBV11-1	TGTGCCAGCAGCTTAGAGGGAACACAATCAGATACGCAGTATTTT	CASSLEGTQSDTQYF
-	TRBJ1-5	17	TRBD1	TRBV20-1	TGCAGTGCTAGAGCTCTCGTACGGACAGGTGAGAATCAGCCCCAGCATTTT	CSARALVRTGENQPQHF
-	TRBJ2-5	18	-	TRBV6-5	TGTGCCAGCAGTTCCTACGGGGGTCCCGGGACAGTAGGGGAGACCCAGTACTTC	CASSSYGGPGTVGETQYF
few	TRBJ1-1	15	-	TRBV11-3	TGTGCCAGCAGCTTAGATGGGCGGCCGAACACTGAAGCTTTCTTT	CASSLDGRPNTEAFF
few	TRBJ2-7	14	-	TRBV30	TGTGCCTGGAGAAAATCAGGGAGTAGCTACGAGCAGTACTTC	CAWRKSGSSYEQYF
-	TRBJ2-5	15	TRBD2	TRBV5-1	TGCGCCAGCAGCGGGACTAGCCGCAGCCAAGAGACCCAGTACTTC	CASSGTSRSQETQYF
few	TRBJ2-1	16	-	TRBV7-3	TGTGCCAGCAGCCCCTGGGGGGCCGGCTCCTACAATGAGCAGTTCTTC	CASSPWGAGSYNEQFF
-	TRBJ1-2	13	TRBD1	TRBV6-5	TGTGCCAGCAGCCTTCGGACAGGGGAAGGCTACCCCTTC	CASSLRTGEGYPF
-	TRBJ2-5	13	-	TRBV25-1	TGTGCCAGCAGAGACAGGTCTCAAGAGACCCAGTACTTC	CASRDRSQETQYF
-	TRBJ2-5	13	-	TRBV10-3	TGTGCCATCAGTGAGTCCAGGCAAGAGACCCAGTACTTC	CAISESRQETQYF
-	TRBJ1-1	15	-	TRBV5-1	TGCGCCAGCAGCTTGGTTGGGGGGCGGTGGCCTGAAGCTTTCTTT	CASSLVGGRWPEAFF
-	TRBJ1-5	14	TRBD1	TRBV10-3	TGTGCCATCAGCCCTGGGACAGGTCCGTCGGCCCAGCATTTT	CAISPGTGPSAQHF
-	TRBJ2-1	12	-	TRBV29-1	TGCAGCGTTACAGGAGTAGTCGATGAGCAGTTCTTC	CSVTGVVDEQFF
many	TRBJ2-5	13	-	TRBV6-6	TGTGCCAGCAGTTATAGGGACCAAGAGACCCAGTACTTC	CASSYRDQETQYF
-	TRBJ1-1	13	TRBD1	TRBV28	TGTGCCAGCAGTGCCACAGGGGCGAGTGAAGCTTTCTTT	CASSATGASEAFF
few	TRBJ1-1	14	-	TRBV6-5	TGTGCCAGCAGGTTCGGTGACAGGCGCACTGAAGCTTTCTTT	CASRFGDRRTEAFF
-	TRBJ2-7	15	TRBD1	TRBV6-5	TGTGCCAGCAGTTACCTGGGACAGGGTGGGTACGAGCAGTACTTC	CASSYLGQGGYEQYF